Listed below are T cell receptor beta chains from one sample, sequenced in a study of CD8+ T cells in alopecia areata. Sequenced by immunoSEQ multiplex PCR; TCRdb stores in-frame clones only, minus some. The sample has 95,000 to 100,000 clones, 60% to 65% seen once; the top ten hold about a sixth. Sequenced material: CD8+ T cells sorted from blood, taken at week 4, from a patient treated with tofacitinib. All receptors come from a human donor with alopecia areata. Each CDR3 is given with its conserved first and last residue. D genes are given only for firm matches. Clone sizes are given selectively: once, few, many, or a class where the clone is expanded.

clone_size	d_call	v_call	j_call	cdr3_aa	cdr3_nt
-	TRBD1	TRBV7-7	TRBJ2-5	CASSLTGTGVETQYF	TGTGCCAGCAGCTTAACCGGGACAGGGGTAGAGACCCAGTACTTC
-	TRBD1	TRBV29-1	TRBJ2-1	CSVDRDRGPNEQFF	TGCAGCGTTGACCGGGACAGGGGGCCCAATGAGCAGTTCTTC
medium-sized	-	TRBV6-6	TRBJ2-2	CASSYPTGELFF	TGTGCCAGCAGTTACCCCACCGGGGAGCTGTTTTTT
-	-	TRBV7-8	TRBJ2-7	CASSLRPGYEQYF	TGTGCCAGCAGCTTGCGGCCCGGCTACGAGCAGTACTTC
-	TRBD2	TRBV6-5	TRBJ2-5	CATWESGMETQYF	TGTGCCACATGGGAAAGCGGGATGGAGACCCAGTACTTC
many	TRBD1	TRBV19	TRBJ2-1	CASSIWDRGLYNEQFF	TGTGCCAGTAGTATATGGGACAGGGGTCTGTACAATGAGCAGTTCTTC
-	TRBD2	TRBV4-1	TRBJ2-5	CASSQVLAANQETQYF	TGCGCCAGCAGCCAAGTACTAGCGGCGAACCAAGAGACCCAGTACTTC
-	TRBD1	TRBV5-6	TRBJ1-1	CASSLGQGFMNTEAFF	TGTGCCAGCAGCTTAGGACAGGGATTTATGAACACTGAAGCTTTCTTT
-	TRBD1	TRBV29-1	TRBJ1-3	CSVEDWGTGGDGNTIYF	TGCAGCGTTGAAGATTGGGGGACAGGGGGCGACGGAAACACCATATATTTT
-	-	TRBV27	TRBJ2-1	CASSLTRTPSGDEQFF	TGTGCCAGCAGCTTGACCCGGACCCCAAGTGGGGATGAGCAGTTCTTC
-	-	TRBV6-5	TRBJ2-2	CATGAGDTTGELFF	TGTGCCACTGGGGCGGGGGACACCACCGGGGAGCTGTTTTTT
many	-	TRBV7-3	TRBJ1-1	CASSLKAGSGTEAFF	TGTGCCAGCAGCTTAAAAGCAGGGTCGGGCACTGAAGCTTTCTTT
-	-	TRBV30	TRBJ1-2	CAWSVLTVNNYGYTF	TGTGCCTGGAGTGTACTGACAGTCAATAACTATGGCTACACCTTC
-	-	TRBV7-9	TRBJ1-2	CASSFFVGTGGYTF	TGTGCCAGCAGCTTCTTCGTGGGTACGGGTGGCTACACCTTC
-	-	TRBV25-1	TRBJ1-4	CASSRSDEKLFF	TGTGCCAGCAGTCGGTCTGACGAAAAACTGTTTTTT
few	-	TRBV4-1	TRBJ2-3	CASSPGPTDTQYF	TGCGCCAGCAGCCCGGGACCGACAGATACGCAGTATTTT
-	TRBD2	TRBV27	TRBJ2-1	CASAGGGHEQFF	TGTGCCAGCGCCGGGGGGGGTCATGAGCAGTTCTTC
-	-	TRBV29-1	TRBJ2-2	CSVEDGLSTGELFF	TGCAGCGTTGAGGACGGGTTAAGCACCGGGGAGCTGTTTTTT
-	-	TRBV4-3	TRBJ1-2	CASSQDYARTYGYTF	TGCGCCAGCAGCCAAGATTATGCCAGGACCTATGGCTACACCTTC
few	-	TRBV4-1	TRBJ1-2	CASSQAGANYGYTF	TGCGCCAGCAGCCAAGCGGGGGCTAACTATGGCTACACCTTC
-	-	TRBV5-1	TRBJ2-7	CASSEGGRSTYEQYF	TGCGCCAGCAGCGAGGGGGGGCGCTCAACCTACGAGCAGTACTTC
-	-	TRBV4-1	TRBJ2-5	CASSRGETQYF	TGCGCCAGCAGCCGGGGAGAGACCCAGTACTTC
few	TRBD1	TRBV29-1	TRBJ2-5	CSVEQGLGWETQYF	TGCAGCGTGGAACAGGGGCTTGGATGGGAGACCCAGTACTTC
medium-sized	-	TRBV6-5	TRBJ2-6	CASSFDGNSGANVLTF	TGTGCCAGCAGTTTCGACGGAAACTCTGGGGCCAACGTCCTGACTTTC
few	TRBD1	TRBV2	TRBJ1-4	CASSGGDRGEKLFF	TGTGCCAGCAGCGGAGGGGACAGGGGAGAAAAACTGTTTTTT
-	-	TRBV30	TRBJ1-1	CAWSVGTQAFF	TGTGCCTGGAGTGTAGGCACTCAAGCTTTCTTT
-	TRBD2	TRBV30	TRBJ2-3	CAWSVPSVFAGVTDTQYF	TGTGCCTGGAGTGTACCTTCAGTGTTTGCGGGAGTCACAGATACGCAGTATTTT
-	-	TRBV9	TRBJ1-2	CASSGNRDRNYGYTF	TGTGCCAGCAGCGGAAACAGGGATCGAAACTATGGCTACACCTTC
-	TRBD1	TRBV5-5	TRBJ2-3	CASSQKDRGDTDTQYF	TGTGCCAGCAGCCAAAAGGACAGGGGTGACACAGATACGCAGTATTTT
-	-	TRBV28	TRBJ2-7	CASSQGRSYEQYF	TGTGCCAGCAGTCAGGGTAGGTCCTACGAGCAGTACTTC
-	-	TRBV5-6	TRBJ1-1	CASSPLAGLDTEAFF	TGTGCCAGCAGCCCGCTGGCGGGGTTGGACACTGAAGCTTTCTTT
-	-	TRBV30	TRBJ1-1	CAWTLGDTEAFF	TGTGCCTGGACCCTCGGGGACACTGAAGCTTTCTTT
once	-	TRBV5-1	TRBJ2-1	CASSLGGEQFF	TGCGCCAGCAGCTTGGGGGGTGAGCAGTTCTTC
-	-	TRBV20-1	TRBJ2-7	CSAGAGYEQYF	TGCAGTGCGGGGGCGGGTTACGAGCAGTACTTC
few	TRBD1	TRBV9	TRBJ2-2	CASSLQGAGLAGELFF	TGTGCCAGCAGCCTACAGGGGGCCGGACTCGCCGGGGAGCTGTTTTTT
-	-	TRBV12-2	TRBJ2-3	CASRSLAGGTDTQYF	TGTGCAAGTCGCTCGTTAGCGGGAGGGACAGATACGCAGTATTTT
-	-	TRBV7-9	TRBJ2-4	CASSSKTGAGDIQYF	TGTGCCAGCAGCTCCAAGACAGGGGCGGGGGACATTCAGTACTTC
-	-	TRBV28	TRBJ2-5	CASSGLARISGTQYF	TGTGCCAGCAGTGGTCTAGCGAGAATATCCGGGACCCAGTACTTC
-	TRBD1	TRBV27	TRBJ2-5	CASSGGQGGETQYF	TGTGCCAGCAGTGGGGGACAGGGAGGAGAGACCCAGTACTTC
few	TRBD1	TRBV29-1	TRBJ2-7	CSVEGQGSPYEQYF	TGCAGCGTTGAAGGACAGGGCTCCCCCTACGAGCAGTACTTC
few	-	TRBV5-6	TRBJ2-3	CASSLAGQGTQYF	TGTGCCAGCAGCTTGGCAGGGCAGGGTACGCAGTATTTT
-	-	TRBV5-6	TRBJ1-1	CASNTGTNIMNTEAFF	TGTGCCAGCAATACCGGGACGAATATAATGAACACTGAAGCTTTCTTT
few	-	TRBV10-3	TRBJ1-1	CAISENTEAFF	TGTGCCATCAGTGAGAACACTGAAGCTTTCTTT
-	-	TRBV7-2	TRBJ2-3	CATSTDTQYF	TGTGCCACCAGCACAGATACGCAGTATTTT
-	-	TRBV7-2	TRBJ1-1	CASSIENTEAFF	TGTGCCAGCAGCATAGAAAACACTGAAGCTTTCTTT
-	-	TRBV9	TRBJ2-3	CASSVELGSGADTQYF	TGTGCCAGCAGCGTAGAATTGGGTTCAGGCGCGGATACGCAGTATTTT
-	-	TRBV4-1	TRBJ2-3	CASSQVGGTDTQYF	TGCGCCAGCAGCCAGGTAGGGGGCACAGATACGCAGTATTTT
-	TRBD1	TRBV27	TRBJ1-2	CASSLSRTGHYGYTF	TGTGCCAGCAGTTTATCCCGGACAGGTCACTATGGCTACACCTTC
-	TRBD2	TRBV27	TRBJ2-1	CASSLWLAGDNEQFF	TGTGCCAGCAGTTTATGGCTAGCGGGAGACAATGAGCAGTTCTTC
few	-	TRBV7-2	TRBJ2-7	CASSSREHVYEQYF	TGTGCCAGCAGCTCCCGAGAGCATGTCTACGAGCAGTACTTC
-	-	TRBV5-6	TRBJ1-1	CASSLGFGNTEAFF	TGTGCCAGCAGCTTGGGTTTTGGGAACACTGAAGCTTTCTTT